The clone carrying this TCR beta chain was recorded once. Here immunoSEQ multiplex PCR was the method, and the copy in TCRdb shows in-frame clones only, minus some. The table lists around 190,000 clones, 88% of them singletons. This sample was taken from a study of blood T cell repertoires in COVID-19. Deletions cut 2 bases from V and 10 bases from J, with 12 bases between. This CDR3 is 13 amino acids long. CDR1 and CDR2 from the germline V gene are MGHRA and YSYEKL. The clonotype originates from a man between 50 and 59 years old with COVID-19, enrolled during active disease. The sample consisted of peripheral blood. This chain uses TRBV4-1 with TRBJ2-1, with D unclear. CDR3 coding DNA: TGCGCCAGCAGCCAACCGAGTGCGGTGGAGCAGTTCTTC. Translation gives CASSQPSAVEQFF.